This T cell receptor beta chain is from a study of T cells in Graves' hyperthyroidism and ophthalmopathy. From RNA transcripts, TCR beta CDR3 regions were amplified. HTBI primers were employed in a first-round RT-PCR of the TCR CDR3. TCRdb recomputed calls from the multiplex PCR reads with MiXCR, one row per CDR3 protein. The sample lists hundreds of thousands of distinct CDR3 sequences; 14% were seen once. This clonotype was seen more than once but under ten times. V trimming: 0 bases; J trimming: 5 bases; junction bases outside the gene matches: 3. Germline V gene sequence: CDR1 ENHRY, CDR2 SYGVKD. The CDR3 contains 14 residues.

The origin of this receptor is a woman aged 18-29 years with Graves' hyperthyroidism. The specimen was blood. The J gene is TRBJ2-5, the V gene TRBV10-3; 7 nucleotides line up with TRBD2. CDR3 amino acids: CAISESSGRETQYF. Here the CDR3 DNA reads TGTGCCATCAGTGAGTCGTCCGGGAGGGAGACCCAGTACTTC.